Given below is one T cell receptor (beta chain) in context. A read error is possible here, since a much larger clone lies one base away. Unique molecular identifiers were used to barcode this TCRbeta library. TCRdb called the PCR reads again in MiXCR, with one record for every CDR3 protein. This table holds hundreds of thousands of distinct CDR3 sequences, around 12% found once. The sample comes from a study of T-cell reconstitution after alpha-beta-depleted transplantation in children. Here the sequenced sample was PBMCs from the stem cell graft donor, taken from the stem cell graft. The origin of this receptor is a human donor who donated a stem cell graft to a child with acute lymphoblastic leukemia.

In nucleotides, the CDR3 is TGCGCCAGCAGCGTCAAAACGGGACTAGCGGTAGTCAACACCGGGGAGCTGTTTTTT. Translated, it gives CASSVKTGLAVVNTGELFF. The rearrangement joins TRBV5-1 to TRBJ2-2; 11 bases match TRBD2. There are 19 residues in the CDR3. Per germline, CDR1 SGHRS and CDR2 YFSETQ. V was pared by 4 bases and J by 2 bases, with 13 bases of the junction left unmatched.